This note documents a single T cell receptor (beta chain) sequence. Its specificity is not known. The treatment here: roughly 18 received Ad26.COV2.S at low or high dose, single or two shots; several received placebo; per-sample allocation not given. Material that was analyzed had been drawn on day 63 after the first vaccine or placebo injection. Boston provided a donor who was an adult aged 18-55 years. The vaccine delivered Wuhan-strain SARS-CoV-2 spike through an Ad26 vector. Looked up from germline, CDR1 is GTSNPN and CDR2 is SVGIG (reference sequence). The CDR3 spans 12 residues. V lost 4 bases, J lost 4 bases, and 5 bases lay in between. This sample is drawn from a study of Ad26.COV2.S vaccination and SARS-CoV-2 variants. The wider study: Into the muscle, Ad26.COV2.S was dosed once or twice, 56 days apart. General study points: Possibly, TCR breadth and depth analyses underestimated total T cell responses.

The table came from immunoSEQ multiplex PCR; TCRdb's copy has only in-frame clones and leaves some out. The data contain fewer than 800,000 clones, about 90% of them singletons. The TCR sequence derives from a person between 18 and 65 years old who received the Ad26.COV2.S COVID-19 vaccine or a placebo. The chain uses TRBV30 and TRBJ1-6; D not certain. Sequenced material: peripheral blood, taken in a trial of Ad26.COV2.S vaccine versus placebo. CDR3 sequence: CAWNSYNSPLHF. As DNA, the CDR3 is TGTGCCTGGAATTCATATAATTCACCCCTCCACTTT.